The next 2 T cell receptor beta chains were all read from a single sample in a study of T-cell reconstitution after alpha-beta-depleted transplantation in children. The authors prepared the TCRbeta library with unique molecular identifiers. A single record per CDR3 protein comes from TCRdb applying MiXCR to the PCR reads. The table has some 600,000 distinct CDR3 sequences, 16% seen once; the top ten hold around 0.96%. The sequences come from PBMCs from the stem cell graft donor, collected from the stem cell graft. These receptors originate from a human donor who donated a stem cell graft to a child with acute myeloid leukemia.

The J gene is TRBJ2-5, the V gene TRBV29-1, with TRBD1 as a possible D gene (5 bases). The CDR3 loop spans 17 amino acids. Between the trimmed V and J ends, which lost 3 bases and 3 bases, there was a span of 23 bases. Germline V gives CDR1 SQVTM, CDR2 ANQGSEA. CDR3 loop: CSVEKGFSLGAKETQYF. The CDR3 nucleotides read TGCAGCGTTGAGAAGGGGTTCTCGTTGGGTGCCAAAGAGACCCAGTACTTC. Full variable domain (rest looked up from reference TRBV29-1 and TRBJ2-5): SAVISQKPSRDICQRGTSLTIQCQVDSQVTMMFWYRQQPGQSLTLIATANQGSEATYESGFVIDKFPISRPNLTFSTLTVSNMSPEDSSIYLCSVEKGFSLGAKETQYFGPGTRLLVL.

This clonotype appeared a few times. V and J are TRBV20-1 and TRBJ2-3, with D tentatively TRBD2 (5 bases). This CDR3 comprises 11 residues. V gave up 1 base and J gave up 9 bases, with 8 bases separating them. The germline CDR1 and CDR2 sequences are DFQATT and SNEGSKA (reference sequence). The CDR3: CSARASGTQYF. The CDR3 region has the DNA TGCAGTGCTAGAGCCTCGGGGACGCAGTATTTT.